What follows is one TCR beta chain and its context. The antigen is unknown. This sample stems from a study of identifying expanded T cells in peripheral blood. General observations from the study: Across healthy donors, higher total template counts meant significantly greater approximately 2-week count variance.

Sequencing was performed with immunoSEQ multiplex PCR; in TCRdb, only in-frame clones are kept and a portion is missing. The sample yields about 100,000 clones, around nine tenths seen once. The CDR3 contains 14 residues. CDR1 and CDR2 (germline): SNHLY, FYNNEI. V gave up 6 bases and J gave up 1 base; unmatched junction bases: 2. The rearrangement links TRBV2 to TRBJ2-2, with 7 bases lining up with TRBD1. The origin of this receptor is a person aged 18-70 years in good health. Input material: blood. The DNA of the CDR3 is TGTGCCAGCAGAGGGGGCCGGAACACCGGGGAGCTGTTTTTT. Protein sequence: CASRGGRNTGELFF. The full variable domain, completed using reference TRBV2 and TRBJ2-2, is EPEVTQTPSHQVTQMGQEVILRCVPISNHLYFYWYRQILGQKVEFLVSFYNNEISEKSEIFDDQFSVERPDGSNFTLKIRSTKLEDSAMYFCASRGGRNTGELFFGEGSRLTVL.